This TCR beta chain came from a study of T cells in Graves' hyperthyroidism and ophthalmopathy. This clonotype was seen at least ten times. The antigen is not known. V gave up 5 bases and J gave up 4 bases, with 17 bases separating them. Germline V gene sequence: CDR1 DFQATT, CDR2 SNEGSKA (reference sequence). This CDR3 comprises 14 residues. Researchers took RNA transcripts and amplified the TCR beta CDR3 regions from them. TCR CDR3 underwent first-round RT-PCR with the HTBI primer set. TCRdb fed the multiplex PCR reads into MiXCR, producing one record per CDR3 protein. Here the sample spans approximately 380,000 distinct CDR3 sequences, 18% being singletons. General study points: Ophthalmopathy was model-predicted a median about six months pre-onset.

For the diagnoses, clinical symptoms, serum thyroxine and TRAb, thyroid ultrasound and orbital computed tomography were used. The clonotype originates from a man between 18 and 29 years old with Graves' ophthalmopathy. The sequenced sample was blood. The chain has TRBV20-1 and TRBJ1-2; possibly TRBD1 for D (6 bases). This chain's CDR3 is CSADGGHEVYGYTF. In DNA form, the CDR3 reads TGCAGTGCTGATGGGGGGCACGAGGTCTATGGCTACACCTTC.